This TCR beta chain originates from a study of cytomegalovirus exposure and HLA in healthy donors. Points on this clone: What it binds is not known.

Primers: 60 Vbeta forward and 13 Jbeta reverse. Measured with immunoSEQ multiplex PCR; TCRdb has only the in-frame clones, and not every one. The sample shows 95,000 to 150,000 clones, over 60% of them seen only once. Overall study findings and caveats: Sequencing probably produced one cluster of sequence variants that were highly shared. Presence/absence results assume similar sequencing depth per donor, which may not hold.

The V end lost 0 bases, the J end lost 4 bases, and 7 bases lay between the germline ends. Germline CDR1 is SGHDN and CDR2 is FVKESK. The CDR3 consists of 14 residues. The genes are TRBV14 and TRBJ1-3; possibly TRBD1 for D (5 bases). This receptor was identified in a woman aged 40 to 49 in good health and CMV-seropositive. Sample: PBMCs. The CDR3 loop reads CASSQDNRGNTIYF. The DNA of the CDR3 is TGTGCCAGCAGCCAAGATAACAGGGGAAACACCATATATTTT.